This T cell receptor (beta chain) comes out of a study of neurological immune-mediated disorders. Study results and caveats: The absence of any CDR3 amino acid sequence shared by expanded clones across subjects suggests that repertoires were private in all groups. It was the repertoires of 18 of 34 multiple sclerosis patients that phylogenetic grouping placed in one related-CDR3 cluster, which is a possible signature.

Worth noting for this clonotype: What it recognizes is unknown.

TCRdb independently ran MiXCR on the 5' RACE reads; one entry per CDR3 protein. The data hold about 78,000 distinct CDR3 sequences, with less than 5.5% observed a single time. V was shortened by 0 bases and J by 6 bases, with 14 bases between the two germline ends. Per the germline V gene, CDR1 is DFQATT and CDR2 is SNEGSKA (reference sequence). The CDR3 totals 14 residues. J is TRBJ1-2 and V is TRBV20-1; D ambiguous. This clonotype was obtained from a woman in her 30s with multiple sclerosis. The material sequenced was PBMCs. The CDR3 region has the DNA TGCAGTGCTAGAGATCGCAAGGGATCTGATGGCTACACCTTC. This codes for CSARDRKGSDGYTF.